The 8 T cell receptor beta chains below all came from one sample that was sequenced in a study of monozygotic twins with inflammatory bowel disease. No DNA is given; TCRdb re-called the 5' RACE reads and lists each CDR3 protein once. The sample data list approximately 150,000 distinct CDR3 sequences. Input material: blood. Receptors originate from a human donor with ulcerative colitis or Crohn's disease, or a healthy co-twin of an affected twin (not recorded which).

The CDR3 loop reads CSARDPTGGSDSPLHF. The V and J genes are TRBV20-1 and TRBJ1-6; TCRdb calls TRBD1, which cannot be checked without DNA. The germline CDR1 and CDR2 sequences are DFQATT and SNEGSKA (reference sequence). The CDR3 loop spans 16 amino acids.

The rearrangement uses TRBV10-3 and TRBJ2-6; TCRdb's D gene call, TRBD1, goes unchecked for lack of DNA. Germline lookup yields CDR1 ENHRY and CDR2 SYGVKD. CDR3 size: 19 residues. The CDR3 is CAISDWGRSVPSGANVLTF.

V gene TRBV3-1 combines with J gene TRBJ2-5; the D call from TCRdb, TRBD2, cannot be confirmed without DNA. The length of the CDR3 is 16 residues. In germline, CDR1 is LGHDT, CDR2 YNNKEL (reference sequence). The CDR3: CASRVGTSGEQETQYF.

The chain combines TRBV5-6 with TRBJ2-2; TCRdb designates TRBD1, a call that cannot be tested without DNA. The germline gives CDR1 SGHDT, CDR2 YYEEEE. The CDR3 extends over 15 amino acids. CDR3 sequence: CASRRTGGDLGELFF.

This rearrangement joins TRBV10-3 to TRBJ2-5; the TCRdb D gene call, TRBD2, has no DNA to confirm it. CDR1 ENHRY and CDR2 SYGVKD come from the germline V gene. This CDR3 region has 15 residues. CDR3 in amino acids: CAISEVSGTQETQYF.

CDR3 protein: CSVPGLGYEQYF. This chain uses TRBV29-1 with TRBJ2-7; TCRdb lists TRBD2, though no DNA is available to test this call. CDR1 and CDR2 (germline): SQVTM, ANQGSEA. The CDR3 runs 12 residues.

This rearrangement joins TRBV10-2 to TRBJ2-7; TCRdb's assignment of TRBD1 cannot be checked, as there is no DNA. In germline, CDR1 is WSHSY, CDR2 SAAADI. This CDR3 is built from 14 residues. The CDR3 spells CASSDLQGLSEQYF.

The genes are TRBV20-1 and TRBJ2-1; TCRdb calls TRBD1, which cannot be checked without DNA. CDR3 length: 13 residues. The germline V gene has CDR1 DFQATT and CDR2 SNEGSKA (reference sequence). CDR3 residues: CSASPIGGDEQFF.